What follows is one T cell receptor beta chain and its context. This entry is derived from a study of T cells in localized non-small cell lung cancer. The repertoire was sequenced with immunoSEQ multiplex PCR; TCRdb's copy has only in-frame clones and lacks some. The sample yields about 59,000 clones, 70% to 90% seen once. Trimming removed 6 bases at V and 0 bases at J, with 9 bases between. This CDR3 spans 13 amino acids. The V gene's germline CDR1 is LGHNT and CDR2 FRNRAP. Sequenced material: peripheral blood, taken before any cancer treatment. This receptor was taken from a man aged 35-69 years with stage I squamous cell lung carcinoma. The V call is TRBV12-5, the J call TRBJ2-7, with a tentative D call TRBD1 (6 bases). CDR3 residues: CASGRDTSYEQYF. CDR3 bases: TGTGCTAGTGGCCGGGACACCTCCTACGAGCAGTACTTC.